This T cell receptor (beta chain) was retrieved from a study of T cells in Graves' hyperthyroidism and ophthalmopathy. Regions amplified from RNA transcripts were the TCR beta CDR3 regions. The TCR CDR3 was amplified in a first-round RT-PCR using the HTBI primer set. TCRdb re-derived calls from the multiplex PCR reads in MiXCR, one entry per CDR3 protein. The data hold about 610,000 distinct CDR3 sequences, with roughly 14% observed a single time. This CDR3 comprises 13 residues. Germline V gene lookup returns CDR1 SGHVS and CDR2 FQNEAQ. V lost 3 bases, J lost 7 bases, and 4 bases stayed unmatched. The source material was blood. The receptor was isolated from a woman aged 40 to 50 with Graves' ophthalmopathy. The chain carries TRBV7-8 and TRBJ2-7; 9 nucleotides match TRBD1. CDR3 protein: CASSFRTGEEQYF. DNA for the CDR3: TGTGCCAGCAGCTTTCGGACAGGGGAAGAGCAGTACTTC.